This entry lists 24 T cell receptor beta chains sequenced from one sample in a study of identical twins. TCRdb independently ran MiXCR on the 5' RACE reads; one entry per CDR3 protein. The table lists approximately 220,000 distinct CDR3 sequences, about 7.5% of them singletons. A further study also used this sample, focusing on yellow fever vaccine responses in identical twins.

Sequenced: memory (CD45RO+) T cells sorted from blood. These receptors originate from a woman younger than 30 in good health.

This clonotype was seen a handful of times. CDR3 residues: CASSLASVYTDTQYF. The DNA for the CDR3 is TGTGCCAGCAGTTTAGCTAGCGTATACACAGATACGCAGTATTTT. The V call is TRBV12-3 or TRBV12-4, the J call TRBJ2-3, with a weak D call TRBD2 (5 bases). V was shortened by 0 bases and J by 2 bases, with 9 bases between the two germline ends. This CDR3 has 15 residues.

This clonotype has only a few counts. V is TRBV2 and J is TRBJ2-5; tentatively, D is TRBD2 (6 bases). Per germline, CDR1 SNHLY and CDR2 FYNNEI. CDR3 size: 16 residues. The V and J ends lost 6 bases and 1 base respectively, with 18 bases between them. Here the CDR3 reads CASSSLLRDSQETQYF. CDR3 in DNA: TGTGCCAGCAGCTCCCTACTCCGGGACTCCCAAGAGACCCAGTACTTC.

This clonotype occurred many times. V usage is TRBV20-1 and J usage is TRBJ1-2, with unresolved D. Trimming took off 3 bases at V and 4 bases at J, with 9 bases between the two ends. Germline values: CDR1 DFQATT, CDR2 SNEGSKA (reference sequence). This CDR3 comprises 12 residues. Here the CDR3 reads CSASSSVYGYTF. The CDR3 bases are TGCAGTGCTAGTAGCTCGGTCTATGGCTACACCTTC.

This clonotype turned up a few times. CDR3 nucleotides: TGTGCCAGCATGGCTAGCGGGAGGGCCAAGGATGAGCAGTTCTTC. This sequence encodes CASMASGRAKDEQFF. J is TRBJ2-1 and V is TRBV25-1; 12 bases map to TRBD2. The CDR3 is made up of 15 amino acids. Trimming at V came to 7 bases and at J to 8 bases, leaving 9 bases not matched to a gene. CDR1 is MGHDK and CDR2 is SYGVNS in the germline V gene.

The rearrangement uses TRBV27 and TRBJ2-3, with TRBD2 identical over 9 bases. V gave up 3 bases and J gave up 5 bases; unmatched junction bases: 6. Germline CDR1 reads MNHEY; CDR2 reads SMNVEV (reference sequence). The CDR3 length is 15 residues. In DNA, the CDR3 is TGTGCCAGCAGTTTTGCGGGAGGGTCGATAGATACGCAGTATTTT. Its translation: CASSFAGGSIDTQYF.

This clonotype occurred a few times. The CDR3 is CSVVVRANTDTQYF. Here the CDR3 DNA reads TGCAGCGTTGTGGTCAGGGCGAACACAGATACGCAGTATTTT. The genes are TRBV29-1 and TRBJ2-3; maybe TRBD1 (5 bases). This CDR3 is built from 14 residues. In germline, CDR1 is SQVTM, CDR2 ANQGSEA. V was trimmed by 4 bases and J by 2 bases, leaving 13 bases between them.

This clonotype was seen ten or more times. This chain uses TRBV4-2 with TRBJ2-2; 9 bases line up with TRBD1. CDR3 length equals 15 residues. Germline V gene sequence: CDR1 LGHNA, CDR2 YNFKEQ. The junction had 0 bases not matched to a gene; V was cut back by 1 base and J by 3 bases. CDR3 loop: CASSQGQGDTGELFF. CDR3 nucleotide sequence: TGTGCCAGCAGCCAAGGACAGGGGGACACCGGGGAGCTGTTTTTT.

This clonotype was seen only a few times. This chain connects TRBV27 to TRBJ2-7, with TRBD2 identical over 13 bases. This CDR3 has 18 amino acids. J gave up 4 bases and V 8 bases, and 17 bases lay outside the gene matches. From germline, CDR1 is MNHEY and CDR2 SMNVEV (reference sequence). For the CDR3, the DNA is TGTGCCAGCCGAGGGGGGGGACTAGCGGGATTACCACCGTACGAGCAGTACTTC. It yields the protein CASRGGGLAGLPPYEQYF.

This clonotype was picked up a small number of times. The chain recombines TRBV11-1 with TRBJ2-3, with 7 bases that match TRBD2. With V trimmed by 5 bases and J by 9 bases, 14 bases remained unmatched. Per the germline V gene, CDR1 is SGHAT and CDR2 is FQDESV (reference sequence). The CDR3 runs 15 residues. Written as DNA, the CDR3 is TGTGCCAGCAGCCGCAGCGGGGTCCCTCTTGGGACGCAGTATTTT. Its translation is CASSRSGVPLGTQYF.

The chain has TRBV10-3 and TRBJ1-5, with D perhaps matching TRBD1 (6 bases). From germline, CDR1 is ENHRY and CDR2 SYGVKD. The CDR3 is made up of 13 amino acids. V was cut by 5 bases and J by 2 bases, with 7 bases left in between. The CDR3 DNA reads as TGTGCCATCAGTAGACAGGGCAATCAGCCCCAGCATTTT. Translated, it gives CAISRQGNQPQHF.

This clonotype was seen ten or more times. V and J are TRBV5-1 and TRBJ2-1; D is unresolved. V lost 0 bases, J lost 0 bases, and 4 bases lay in between. This CDR3 contains 14 residues. The germline V gene has CDR1 SGHRS and CDR2 YFSETQ. The CDR3 DNA follows: TGCGCCAGCAGCTTGGATGACTCCTACAATGAGCAGTTCTTC. Its protein is CASSLDDSYNEQFF.

This clonotype appeared many times. The CDR3 DNA reads TGTGCCAGCAGTCCCGAGCCCGGGGGCCAGGAGACCCAGTACTTC. Protein sequence: CASSPEPGGQETQYF. The rearrangement joins TRBV12-3 or TRBV12-4 to TRBJ2-5, with D tentatively TRBD1 or TRBD2 (6 bases each). Trimming removed 5 bases from V and 5 bases from J, with 18 bases in between. The CDR3 has 15 residues.

The table lists this clonotype with many counts. The chain couples TRBV7-9 to TRBJ2-1; 7 nucleotides match TRBD2. This CDR3 contains 16 residues. J was trimmed by 6 bases and V by 1 base; bases with no gene match: 9. Germline V lookup: CDR1 SEHNR, CDR2 FQNEAQ (reference sequence). This CDR3 reads CASSLGGIGRSNEQFF. DNA for the CDR3: TGTGCCAGCAGCTTAGGGGGCATCGGGAGGAGCAATGAGCAGTTCTTC. Full variable domain (rest looked up from reference TRBV7-9 and TRBJ2-1): DTGVSQNPRHKITKRGQNVTFRCDPISEHNRLYWYRQTLGQGPEFLTYFQNEAQLEKSRLLSDRFSAERPKGSFSTLEIQRTEQGDSAMYLCASSLGGIGRSNEQFFGPGTRLTVL.

The V and J genes are TRBV12-3 or TRBV12-4 and TRBJ2-2; 8 nucleotides agree with TRBD2. This CDR3 contains 15 residues. Trimming took 5 bases from V and 7 from J; bases not matched to a gene: 9. In DNA form, the CDR3 reads TGTGCCAGCAGTCTGAGCGGGGGAGGAATCGGGGAGCTGTTTTTT. This translates into CASSLSGGGIGELFF.

In this sample, this clonotype turned up many times. V is TRBV7-3 and J is TRBJ2-3; either TRBD1 or TRBD2 may fit D (6 bases each). Germline assignment: CDR1 SGHTA and CDR2 FQGTGA. V lost 5 bases to trimming and J lost 0 bases, with 12 bases between them. The CDR3 loop spans 15 amino acids. The DNA of the CDR3 is TGTGCCAGCAGCCGAGGGGGGAGGAGCACAGATACGCAGTATTTT. Encoded protein: CASSRGGRSTDTQYF.

This clonotype was detected a few times. CDR3 sequence: CASSRAKASGRSYEQYF. In DNA, the CDR3 is TGTGCCAGCAGCCGCGCAAAGGCTAGCGGGAGGAGTTACGAGCAGTACTTC. The rearrangement uses TRBV7-9 and TRBJ2-7; 11 bases fit TRBD2. This CDR3 spans 17 amino acids. Germline V CDR1 and CDR2: SEHNR, FQNEAQ (reference sequence). V shed 5 bases, J shed 4 bases, and the junction held 13 bases outside the gene matches.

This clonotype showed up many times. The CDR3, as DNA: TGTGCCAGCAGTCTAACAGGGCTGGGGGATACGCAGTATTTT. This translates into CASSLTGLGDTQYF. This chain connects TRBV12-3 or TRBV12-4 to TRBJ2-3; D possibly corresponds to TRBD1 (6 bases). This CDR3 is built from 14 residues. The ends were cut back, 5 bases at V and 6 bases at J, with 15 bases in the middle.

This clonotype was detected ten times or more. Written as DNA, the CDR3 is TGTGCCAGCAGCTTAGCGAAAAGTATTACAGGGGGTCAGAACACCATATATTTT. Amino acid sequence: CASSLAKSITGGQNTIYF. The V call is TRBV7-2, the J call TRBJ1-3, with 8 bases aligning to TRBD1. The CDR3 loop spans 18 amino acids. The V gene's germline CDR1 is SGHTA and CDR2 FQGNSA. Trimming took 0 bases from V and 7 from J; bases not matched to a gene: 14.

This chain links TRBV7-2 with TRBJ2-1; 13 positions match TRBD2. There are 17 residues in the CDR3. V shed 0 bases, J shed 9 bases, and the junction held 8 bases outside the gene matches. CDR1 is SGHTA and CDR2 is FQGNSA in the germline V gene. CDR3 protein: CASSLAGTSGNLGEQFF. Written as DNA, the CDR3 is TGTGCCAGCAGCTTAGCCGGGACTAGCGGGAATCTAGGTGAGCAGTTCTTC.

This clonotype was recorded many times. J is TRBJ2-7 and V is TRBV20-1; 11 positions agree with TRBD2. Germline CDR1 DFQATT, CDR2 SNEGSKA (reference sequence). The CDR3 is 17 residues long. V was pared by 4 bases and J by 0 bases, with 11 bases of the junction left unmatched. CDR3 nucleotides: TGCAGTGCTACAACTAGCGGGAGTGTCCTTTTCTCCTACGAGCAGTACTTC. Translating it yields CSATTSGSVLFSYEQYF.

V is TRBV9 and J is TRBJ2-7, with D maybe TRBD1 (6 bases). Trimming cost V 4 bases and J 0 bases, with 14 bases left between them. CDR3 size: 15 residues. The germline V gene encodes CDR1 SGDLS and CDR2 YYNGEE. CDR3 region: CASSKGVKTSYEQYF. The CDR3, as DNA: TGTGCCAGCAGCAAGGGGGTAAAAACCTCCTACGAGCAGTACTTC.

This clonotype was recorded at least ten times. The chain joins TRBV7-3 to TRBJ1-1, with a possible D match to TRBD1 (5 bases). Trimming stripped 10 bases from V and 5 bases from J, with 17 bases between. CDR3 length equals 13 residues. Per the germline V gene, CDR1 is SGHTA and CDR2 is FQGTGA. CDR3 loop: CATSKGLGTEAFF. CDR3 DNA sequence: TGTGCCACCTCGAAGGGGCTTGGGACTGAAGCTTTCTTT.

This clonotype was seen a handful of times. This chain uses TRBV5-1 with TRBJ2-1; D is uncertain. CDR1 is SGHRS and CDR2 is YFSETQ in the germline V gene. This CDR3 has 13 residues. Trimming stripped 1 base from V and 6 bases from J, with 8 bases between. CDR3 in amino acids: CASSLLEVNEQFF. The CDR3 bases are TGCGCCAGCAGCTTGTTAGAGGTCAATGAGCAGTTCTTC.

This clonotype was seen repeatedly, ten times or more. The chain uses TRBV12-3 or TRBV12-4 and TRBJ2-1; D is perhaps TRBD1 (9 bases). Trimming cost V 6 bases and J 9 bases, with 15 bases left between them. CDR3 length: 13 residues. The CDR3 DNA reads as TGTGCCAGCAGGCGGGGGGACAGGGTTGAGCAGTTCTTC. Its translation: CASRRGDRVEQFF.